This passage covers 20 T cell receptor beta chains from one sample sequenced in a study of shared clonotypes between healthy human individuals. Data came from immunoSEQ multiplex PCR; TCRdb stores just in-frame clones and leaves some out. Among about 490,000 clones listed, 79% were seen once. Input material: PBMCs. Receptors were obtained from a woman aged 40 to 49 in good health. Some clones in this sample may be carry-over from other donors' samples.

The rearrangement joins TRBV9 to TRBJ2-7, with D unclear. This CDR3 comprises 14 residues. Germline CDR1 and CDR2: SGDLS and YYNGEE. Trimming removed 0 bases at V and 0 bases at J, with 7 bases between. CDR3 sequence (DNA): TGTGCCAGCAGCGTAGCCTACCCCTCCTACGAGCAGTACTTC. It specifies CASSVAYPSYEQYF.

Turning to this clone: This may come from a read error, since a much larger clone is one base off. Other DNA sequences in the same sample also yield this CDR3. The chain joins TRBV19 to TRBJ2-2, with D tentatively TRBD2 (6 bases). This CDR3 comprises 14 residues. Germline V gives CDR1 LNHDA, CDR2 SQIVND (reference sequence). The CDR3 is CASSIAANTGELFF. As DNA, the CDR3 is TGTGCTAGTAGTATAGCGGCGAACACCGGGGAGCTGTTTTTT.

This clone was detected only a few times. The chain is built from TRBV6-1 and TRBJ1-2; D is possibly TRBD1 (5 bases). The germline V gene has CDR1 MNHNS and CDR2 SASEGT. The V and J ends lost 6 bases and 4 bases respectively, with 12 bases between them. CDR3 length equals 13 residues. The CDR3 region is CASSDQGLYGYTF. DNA of the CDR3: TGTGCCAGCAGCGACCAGGGTCTCTATGGCTACACCTTC.

The chain is built from TRBV18 and TRBJ2-2; no clear D. This CDR3 comprises 14 residues. Germline CDR1 and CDR2: KGHSH and LQKENI. V was shortened by 4 bases and J by 0 bases, with 6 bases between the two germline ends. The CDR3, as DNA: TGTGCCAGCTCACTGGGGACGAACACCGGGGAGCTGTTTTTT. Translated, it gives CASSLGTNTGELFF.

The chain links TRBV5-1 to TRBJ2-1; 13 bases align to TRBD2. CDR3 length: 14 residues. The V gene end was trimmed by 7 bases and the J gene end by 5 bases; junction bases not matched to a gene: 3. From germline, CDR1 is SGHRS and CDR2 YFSETQ. CDR3 sequence reads: CASRTSGSNNEQFF. The CDR3 DNA is TGCGCCAGCCGGACTAGCGGGAGCAACAATGAGCAGTTCTTC.

This chain joins TRBV4-1 and TRBJ1-1; D gene uncertain. Germline values: CDR1 MGHRA, CDR2 YSYEKL. This CDR3 has 12 amino acids. V shed 0 bases and J shed 8 bases, with 7 bases lying between them. In DNA, the CDR3 is TGCGCCAGCAGCCAAGACAATCTGGAAGCTTTCTTT. Translation gives CASSQDNLEAFF.

The chain has TRBV5-4 and TRBJ2-1, with D hard to call. Germline CDR1 SGHNT, CDR2 YYREEE (reference sequence). V dropped 0 bases and J dropped 6 bases, with 7 bases sitting between them. This CDR3 comprises 13 residues. The CDR3, as DNA: TGTGCCAGCAGCTTGGATGCTACCAATGAGCAGTTCTTC. It is translated as CASSLDATNEQFF.

This chain uses TRBV18 with TRBJ1-2; the D is unclear. Trimming shortened V by 2 bases and J by 8 bases, and 21 bases separated the two germline ends. This CDR3 has 16 residues. Germline CDR1 is KGHSH and CDR2 is LQKENI. CDR3 bases: TGTGCCAGCTCACCAGAAGTTTCGGTCTCTAGGCGCGGCTACACCTTC. It specifies CASSPEVSVSRRGYTF. The full variable domain, its missing parts supplied by reference TRBV18 and TRBJ1-2, is NAGVMQNPRHLVRRRGQEARLRCSPMKGHSHVYWYRQLPEEGLKFMVYLQKENIIDESGMPKERFSAEFPKEGPSILRIQQVVRGDSAAYFCASSPEVSVSRRGYTFGSGTRLTVV.

Notes on this clone: A read error may be the cause here, since a much bigger clone is one base away. The V gene is TRBV30, the J gene TRBJ1-1, with D possibly matching TRBD1 (6 bases). Trimming removed 5 bases at V and 5 bases at J, with 15 bases between. Germline V lookup: CDR1 GTSNPN, CDR2 SVGIG (reference sequence). CDR3 length: 13 residues. The CDR3: CAWSRTARTEAFF. In nucleotides, the CDR3 is TGTGCCTGGTCCCGGACAGCTAGGACTGAAGCTTTCTTT. Variable domain in full (rest from reference TRBV30 and TRBJ1-1): SQTIHQWPATLVQPVGSPLSLECTVEGTSNPNLYWYRQAAGRGLQLLFYSVGIGQISSEVPQNLSASRPQDRQFILSSKKLLLSDSGFYLCAWSRTARTEAFFGQGTRLTVV.

The gene calls are TRBV10-3 and TRBJ2-1, with 8 bases lining up with TRBD2. Germline V lookup: CDR1 ENHRY, CDR2 SYGVKD. V lost 8 bases to trimming and J lost 7 bases; unmatched junction nucleotides: 16. This CDR3 is built from 16 residues. CDR3 amino acids: CAILISHYSGKNEQFF. DNA for the CDR3: TGTGCCATCTTAATTTCCCACTATAGCGGGAAGAATGAGCAGTTCTTC.

The V and J genes are TRBV9 and TRBJ2-5; 7 nucleotides align to TRBD1. Germline V gene sequence: CDR1 SGDLS, CDR2 YYNGEE. This CDR3 is built from 15 residues. Trimming at V came to 6 bases and at J to 0 bases, leaving 8 bases not matched to a gene. This chain's CDR3 is CASTRDSHNQETQYF. The CDR3 DNA sequence: TGTGCCAGCACACGGGACAGCCATAACCAAGAGACCCAGTACTTC. Using reference TRBV9 and TRBJ2-5 for the parts outside the CDR3, the full variable domain is DSGVTQTPKHLITATGQRVTLRCSPRSGDLSVYWYQQSLDQGLQFLIQYYNGEERAKGNILERFSAQQFPDLHSELNLSSLELGDSALYFCASTRDSHNQETQYFGPGTRLLVL.

This rearrangement joins TRBV18 to TRBJ1-5; no clear D gene. The CDR3 length is 14 residues. Germline-derived CDR1 and CDR2 are KGHSH and LQKENI. Trimming shortened V by 3 bases and J by 6 bases, and 12 bases separated the two germline ends. As DNA, the CDR3 is TGTGCCAGCTCACCGGAGCAAACGAGTCAGCCCCAGCATTTT. This gives the protein CASSPEQTSQPQHF. Full variable domain (rest looked up from reference TRBV18 and TRBJ1-5): NAGVMQNPRHLVRRRGQEARLRCSPMKGHSHVYWYRQLPEEGLKFMVYLQKENIIDESGMPKERFSAEFPKEGPSILRIQQVVRGDSAAYFCASSPEQTSQPQHFGDGTRLSIL.

This sequence joins TRBV28 and TRBJ2-1, with D unresolved. The CDR3 is 15 amino acids. The germline CDR1 and CDR2 sequences are MDHEN and SYDVKM. Between the trimmed V and J ends, which lost 3 bases and 7 bases, there was a span of 16 bases. The CDR3 loop reads CASSLGTIPGNEQFF. The CDR3 DNA follows: TGTGCCAGCAGTTTGGGCACTATCCCAGGAAATGAGCAGTTCTTC.

This chain links TRBV15 with TRBJ2-1; a weak D match, TRBD2 (5 bases). The germline CDR1 and CDR2 sequences are LNHNV and YYDKDF (reference sequence). The length of the CDR3 is 15 residues. The V end lost 2 bases, the J end lost 3 bases, and 11 bases lay between the germline ends. DNA for the CDR3: TGTGCCACCAGCAGAAGGACTCCTTTCTACAATGAGCAGTTCTTC. This translates into CATSRRTPFYNEQFF. Looking up the rest from reference TRBV15 and TRBJ2-1 gives the full variable domain: DAMVIQNPRYQVTQFGKPVTLSCSQTLNHNVMYWYQQKSSQAPKLLFHYYDKDFNNEADTPDNFQSRRPNTSFCFLDIRSPGLGDTAMYLCATSRRTPFYNEQFFGPGTRLTVL.

V gene TRBV13 combines with J gene TRBJ2-3, with 7 nucleotides matching TRBD2. The CDR3 spans 16 residues. V gave up 5 bases and J gave up 6 bases; unmatched junction bases: 14. The germline CDR1 and CDR2 sequences are PRHDT and FYEKMQ (reference sequence). CDR3 in amino acids: CASSRYRGRASDTQYF. The DNA for the CDR3 is TGTGCCAGCAGCCGTTACAGAGGGAGGGCCTCGGATACGCAGTATTTT.

This sequence joins TRBV6-4 and TRBJ2-1; no definite D call. Trimming left V 6 bases short and J 0 bases short, with 15 bases between. The germline V gene has CDR1 MRHNA and CDR2 SNTAGT. The CDR3 loop spans 16 amino acids. The CDR3 is CASSPARVRSYNEQFF. The CDR3 region has the DNA TGTGCCAGCAGCCCCGCTAGGGTCCGCTCCTACAATGAGCAGTTCTTC.

The V and J genes are TRBV5-1 and TRBJ2-5; TRBD1 aligns across 12 bases. Germline V CDR1 and CDR2: SGHRS, YFSETQ. The CDR3 covers 17 residues. Losses at the gene ends were 3 bases for V and 1 base for J; bases not matched to a gene: 7. The CDR3 coding sequence is TGCGCCAGCAGCTCAGACCGGGACAGGGGGCTCCAAGAGACCCAGTACTTC. This codes for CASSSDRDRGLQETQYF. The entire variable domain, with the rest obtained from reference TRBV5-1 and TRBJ2-5, is as follows: KAGVTQTPRYLIKTRGQQVTLSCSPISGHRSVSWYQQTPGQGLQFLFEYFSETQRNKGNFPGRFSGRQFSNSRSEMNVSTLELGDSALYLCASSSDRDRGLQETQYFGPGTRLLVL.

The gene calls are TRBV27 and TRBJ1-5, with D tentatively TRBD1 (6 bases). V lost 10 bases and J lost 0, with 13 bases in between. The CDR3 length is 14 residues. Germline lookup yields CDR1 MNHEY and CDR2 SMNVEV (reference sequence). Written as DNA, the CDR3 is TGTGCCACCGCCGGGGACAATAGCAATCAGCCCCAGCATTTT. It yields the protein CATAGDNSNQPQHF.

The J gene is TRBJ2-5, the V gene TRBV29-1; TRBD2 matches 7 bases. CDR1 is SQVTM, CDR2 ANQGSEA, per germline. Trimming cost V 4 bases and J 11 bases; bases outside gene matches: 13. This CDR3 has 13 residues. CDR3: CSVAGLKSGEQYF. DNA for the CDR3: TGCAGCGTTGCGGGGCTCAAAAGCGGGGAGCAGTACTTC.

The DNA of the CDR3 is TGTGCCAGCAGCCCAGACAGGGGGCCTAACTATGGCTACACCTTC. Translation: CASSPDRGPNYGYTF. This chain connects TRBV7-9 to TRBJ1-2; 10 nucleotides agree with TRBD1. The CDR3 consists of 15 residues. Trimming took 5 bases from V and 0 from J; bases not matched to a gene: 3. CDR1 is SEHNR and CDR2 is FQNEAQ in the germline V gene (reference sequence).